This T cell receptor (beta chain) stems from a study of blood T cell repertoires in COVID-19. Study-level background: COVID-19 samples, acute and convalescent, were from the United States, Italy and Spain. T cells, B-cell-depleted T cells, or PBMCs supplied cDNA or gDNA.

Original processing methods: Researchers report that nucleated cell counts were estimated from reference gene primer amplification. Only in-frame clones appear in the TCRdb table, and some are missing; sequencing was by immunoSEQ multiplex PCR. That table supplies the V and J calls and clone size; D and trimming were determined from the DNA. This table has around 120,000 clones, under 85% appearing once. Germline CDR1 SGHAT, CDR2 FQNNGV. This CDR3 has 12 residues. Concerning this clone itself: The germline gene is not matched at one end of the junction; a read error may be the cause.

Sequenced: peripheral blood. This sequence was found in a man aged 35-49 years with active or convalescent COVID-19. V gene TRBV11-2 combines with J gene TRBJ2-5; TRBD2 is a possible D gene (7 bases). CDR3 DNA: TGTGCCAGCAGCTTAGATCGGGCGGGGGCACACTTC. It is translated as CASSLDRAGAHF.